A selection of T cell receptor beta chains follows, all from one sample in a study of response to subunit inactivated influenza vaccine. MiXCR was run by TCRdb on the RT-PCR reads, yielding one entry per CDR3 protein. Among 700,000 to 900,000 distinct CDR3 sequences listed, roughly 20% were seen once. The source material was PBMCs from blood, sampled roughly 5 days after vaccination. These receptors were obtained from a man in his forties or fifties who received an inactivated influenza vaccine. The conserved cysteine and the conserved F or W are not part of the CDR3 here. The order of the fields is clone size, J gene, V gene, CDR3 length, CDR3 protein. Clone size is stated in some rows and not others, as once, few, many or a class when expanded.

few TRBJ2-7 TRBV7-6 13 ASSLASWGAGEQY
. TRBJ1-5 TRBV20-1 14 SARQVTMGQDQPQH
few TRBJ2-1 TRBV18 16 ASSPSPGTSGRGNEQF
once TRBJ2-7 TRBV5-1 12 ASSGLTGSYEQY
few TRBJ2-2 TRBV7-6 13 ASRETSVNTGELF
. TRBJ2-4 TRBV4-1 11 ASSQDWGMVQY
few TRBJ2-1 TRBV3-1 12 ASSQDLVSNEQF
. TRBJ2-7 TRBV6-2/TRBV6-3 12 ASARQANSYEQY
. TRBJ2-5 TRBV29-1 14 SVFLWAVRGTETQY
many TRBJ2-2 TRBV20-1 13 SASGTQANTGELF
. TRBJ1-5 TRBV5-1 12 ASSEDGLGQPQH
once TRBJ2-2 TRBV7-3 12 ASSLKGWTGELF
. TRBJ2-3 TRBV7-9 13 ASSLTGSNTDTQY
. TRBJ2-7 TRBV27 10 ASSFGRGEQY
. TRBJ2-3 TRBV24-1 14 ATSQHPGTDTDTQY
. TRBJ2-5 TRBV7-2 13 ASSLLAGGWETQY
. TRBJ2-6 TRBV11-1 17 ASTGSGARKGSGANVLT
. TRBJ2-7 TRBV20-1 11 SEGSGSGYEQY
few TRBJ2-3 TRBV6-1 14 ASTTGASGGGDTQY
many TRBJ2-1 TRBV12-3/TRBV12-4 13 ASSRTSGHSVEQF
. TRBJ2-3 TRBV7-2 14 ASSLPIGTSTDTQY
. TRBJ1-6 TRBV7-2 13 ASSSIGQGYSPLH
. TRBJ2-5 TRBV6-5 14 ASSYSGTSGQETQY
few TRBJ2-3 TRBV10-1 14 ASSPWTAASTDTQY
few TRBJ2-3 TRBV12-3/TRBV12-4 12 ASRPSSGGDTQY
. TRBJ2-5 TRBV4-1 14 ASSQEGGGASETQY
. TRBJ2-6 TRBV12-3/TRBV12-4 13 ASSYRAGGANVLT
. TRBJ2-1 TRBV7-9 12 ASSFGGNYNEQF
. TRBJ2-3 TRBV6-5 14 ASSYGTGVITDTQY
. TRBJ2-1 TRBV7-9 14 ASSLPGLAIYNEQF
. TRBJ2-7 TRBV5-1 13 ASSLEWSGFHEQY
few TRBJ2-7 TRBV20-1 12 SARAGSGSYEQY
few TRBJ1-3 TRBV12-3/TRBV12-4 14 ASSTRQASSGNTIY
. TRBJ2-5 TRBV7-9 13 ASSLAETAQETQY
. TRBJ1-1 TRBV6-5 12 ASSYRGDGRQAF
. TRBJ1-1 TRBV7-2 15 ASSLGAWGATNTEAF
. TRBJ2-3 TRBV25-1 11 ASSRGPADTQY
few TRBJ2-2 TRBV28 14 ASSTLGGANTGELF
many TRBJ2-4 TRBV28 14 ASSFLGETYKNIQY
. TRBJ2-1 TRBV7-6 14 ASSLAERGSYNEQF
few TRBJ2-2 TRBV18 13 ASSPLPGNTGELF
. TRBJ2-1 TRBV6-2/TRBV6-3 13 ASKRGLAGVYEQF